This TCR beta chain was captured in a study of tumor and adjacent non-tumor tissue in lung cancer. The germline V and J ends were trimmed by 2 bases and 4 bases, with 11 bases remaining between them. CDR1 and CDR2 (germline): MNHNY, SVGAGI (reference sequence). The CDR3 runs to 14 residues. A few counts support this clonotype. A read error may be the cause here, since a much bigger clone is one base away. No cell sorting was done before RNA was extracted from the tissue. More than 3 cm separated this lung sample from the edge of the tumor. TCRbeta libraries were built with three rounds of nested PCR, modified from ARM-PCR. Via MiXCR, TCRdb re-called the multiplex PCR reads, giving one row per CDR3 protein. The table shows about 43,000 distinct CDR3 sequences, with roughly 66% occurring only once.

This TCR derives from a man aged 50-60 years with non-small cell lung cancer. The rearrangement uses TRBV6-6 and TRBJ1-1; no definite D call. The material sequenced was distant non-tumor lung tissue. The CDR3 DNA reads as TGTGCCAGCAGTTACAACAGAGGGCGCACTGAAGCTTTCTTT. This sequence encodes CASSYNRGRTEAFF.